This TCR beta chain was retrieved from a study of blood T cell repertoires in COVID-19. TCRdb's copy holds only in-frame clones and misses some; the assay was immunoSEQ multiplex PCR. The sample holds 150,000 or so clones, roughly four fifths seen once. The J segment lost 6 bases and the V segment lost 4 bases, leaving 6 bases of the junction unmatched. This CDR3 region has 13 residues. Germline V lookup: CDR1 SQVTM, CDR2 ANQGSEA. The sequencing sample was made of peripheral blood. This TCR came from a man between 65 and 85 years old who had recovered from COVID-19. J is TRBJ2-7 and V is TRBV29-1, with 10 bases matching TRBD1. This chain's CDR3 is CSVGPGTGVEQYF. CDR3 DNA: TGCAGCGTTGGGCCGGGGACAGGGGTCGAGCAGTACTTC.